This T cell receptor (beta chain) was obtained from a study of blood T cell repertoires in COVID-19. Study-wide context: Whether acute or convalescent, the COVID-19 samples came from the United States, Italy and Spain. Sources were T cells, B-cell-depleted T cells, or PBMCs; the material itself was cDNA or gDNA.

The CDR3 runs 14 residues. Trimming cost V 0 bases and J 5 bases, with 11 bases left between them. Germline V gene sequence: CDR1 LGHNA, CDR2 YNFKEQ. This clone was counted at least ten times. This same CDR3 is encoded by further DNA sequences in the sample. Generated by immunoSEQ multiplex PCR, the TCRdb table keeps only in-frame clones and is missing some. This sample has fewer than 200,000 clones, with approximately 83% found just once. The chain carries TRBV4-2 and TRBJ2-7, with TRBD2 as a possible D gene (5 bases). This receptor was taken from a human donor in a cohort sampled during active COVID-19. The source material was peripheral blood. The CDR3 reads CASSQDRTSHEQYF. The CDR3 DNA reads TGTGCCAGCAGCCAAGATCGGACTTCCCACGAGCAGTACTTC.